This passage covers 10 T cell receptor beta chains from one sample sequenced in a study of CD8 T cells in ankylosing spondylitis. Study observations and caveats: A motif in TCR beta, a set of roughly eight highly homologous variants, appeared characteristic of ankylosing spondylitis blood.

TCRdb re-called the 5' RACE reads with MiXCR, one entry per CDR3 protein. The table shows under 550,000 distinct CDR3 sequences, with roughly 25% occurring only once. No antigen has been identified for these receptors. Specimen: blood, either unsorted or a sorted T cell fraction (not recorded which). Receptors were obtained from a male donor with ankylosing spondylitis.

The rearrangement joins TRBV7-8 to TRBJ1-5; 8 bases line up with TRBD1. After removal of 4 bases from V and 6 bases from J, the junction contained 8 bases not matched to a gene. This CDR3 is 15 amino acids long. CDR1 and CDR2 from the germline V gene are SGHVS and FQNEAQ. The CDR3 DNA reads TGTGCCAGCAGCTCCTACCAGGGGGCTAGTCAGCCCCAGCATTTT. The encoded protein is CASSSYQGASQPQHF.

The CDR3 is CSARVDRGRSYGYTF. CDR3 sequence (DNA): TGCAGTGCTAGAGTAGACAGGGGGCGATCCTATGGCTACACCTTC. The gene calls are TRBV20-1 and TRBJ1-2; 10 bases agree with TRBD1. The V and J ends lost 1 base and 4 bases, in that order; junction bases with no gene match: 6. Germline V gives CDR1 DFQATT, CDR2 SNEGSKA (reference sequence). This CDR3 has 15 amino acids.

This clonotype was observed a few times. The rearrangement uses TRBV5-1 and TRBJ2-2; 10 bases line up with TRBD2. V was clipped by 4 bases and J by 4 bases; unmatched bases: 7. Germline CDR1 and CDR2: SGHRS and YFSETQ. The CDR3 extends over 16 amino acids. CDR3 protein: CASSPLAGEITGELFF. CDR3 in DNA: TGCGCCAGCAGCCCCCTAGCGGGAGAAATCACCGGGGAGCTGTTTTTT.

This clonotype was seen more than once but under ten times. This chain joins TRBV19 and TRBJ1-3, with no clear D. Trimming removed 3 bases from V and 5 bases from J, with 11 bases in between. The length of the CDR3 is 14 residues. Germline V lookup: CDR1 LNHDA, CDR2 SQIVND (reference sequence). DNA for the CDR3: TGTGCCAGTAGTATCCCCCGCGGTAGAAACACCATATATTTT. Its protein product is CASSIPRGRNTIYF.

Here the CDR3 DNA reads TGCGCCAGCAGCGGGGGACTACAAAGCACAGATACGCAGTATTTT. This translates into CASSGGLQSTDTQYF. The gene calls are TRBV5-1 and TRBJ2-3, with 7 positions matching TRBD2. Germline V gene sequence: CDR1 SGHRS, CDR2 YFSETQ. The CDR3 runs 15 residues. Trimming at V came to 4 bases and at J to 0 bases, leaving 5 bases not matched to a gene.

The J gene is TRBJ2-3, the V gene TRBV5-1; 12 nucleotides agree with TRBD2. In germline, CDR1 is SGHRS, CDR2 YFSETQ. The CDR3 runs to 19 residues. With 0 bases clipped from V and 3 bases from J, the junction kept 11 bases outside the gene matches. CDR3 sequence reads: CASSLGGLAGRGGTDTQYF. CDR3 coding DNA: TGCGCCAGCAGCTTGGGAGGACTAGCGGGAAGAGGAGGAACAGATACGCAGTATTTT.

V usage is TRBV12-3 or TRBV12-4 and J usage is TRBJ1-2; 9 bases are shared with TRBD1. This CDR3 spans 15 amino acids. V dropped 5 bases and J dropped 3; count of bases not matched to a gene: 7. The CDR3 DNA reads as TGTGCCAGCAGTACCGGACAGGGGAACTACTATGGCTACACCTTC. Protein sequence: CASSTGQGNYYGYTF.

CDR3 residues: CATTEGRGFYNEQFF. The CDR3, as DNA: TGTGCCACCACCGAGGGGAGGGGCTTTTACAATGAGCAGTTCTTC. The gene calls are TRBV11-2 and TRBJ2-1, with 7 bases lining up with TRBD2. J gave up 4 bases and V 10 bases, and 13 bases lay outside the gene matches. Germline V gene lookup returns CDR1 SGHAT and CDR2 FQNNGV. The CDR3 totals 15 residues.

The CDR3 is CASSPLSLNTGELFF. The CDR3 bases are TGTGCCAGCAGCCCGCTCAGCCTAAACACCGGGGAGCTGTTTTTT. The J gene is TRBJ2-2, the V gene TRBV3-1, with unresolved D. Germline-derived CDR1 and CDR2 are LGHDT and YNNKEL (reference sequence). The CDR3 spans 15 residues. V lost 4 bases, J lost 2 bases, and 11 bases lay in between.

The rearrangement joins TRBV6-1 to TRBJ2-7; D is perhaps TRBD1 or TRBD2 (6 bases each). The CDR3 is 14 residues long. The V and J ends lost 7 bases and 3 bases respectively, with 16 bases between them. From germline, CDR1 is MNHNS and CDR2 SASEGT. The CDR3 DNA reads as TGTGCCAGCACCCTCTTCGGGGGACACTACGAGCAGTACGTC. As protein: CASTLFGGHYEQYV.